Listed below are T cell receptor beta chains from one sample, sequenced in a study of cytomegalovirus exposure and HLA in healthy donors. Assay used: immunoSEQ multiplex PCR; TCRdb lists only in-frame clones, some missing. The table lists 260,000 or so clones, approximately 87% of them singletons. What was sequenced was PBMCs. The receptors originated from a man younger than 35 in good health and CMV-seronegative. Each CDR3 is given with its conserved first and last residue. Fields, in order: J gene, D gene, clone size, V gene, CDR3 protein, CDR3 DNA. A D gene is named only where the DNA matches it firmly. A row's size may be missing; if present it is once, few, many or a size class.

>TRBJ1-6|TRBD1|.|TRBV6-6
CASSVGQGNSPLHF
TGTGCCAGCAGTGTGGGACAGGGGAACTCACCCCTCCACTTT
>TRBJ1-5|TRBD1|.|TRBV7-9
CASSSNEDRVNQPQHF
TGTGCCAGCAGCTCCAACGAGGACAGGGTCAATCAGCCCCAGCATTTT
>TRBJ2-2|.|.|TRBV29-1
CSVEEGAYTGELFF
TGCAGCGTCGAGGAGGGGGCATATACCGGGGAGCTGTTTTTT
>TRBJ2-1|TRBD2|.|TRBV4-3
CASSQDFFPYLAGYNEQFF
TGCGCCAGCAGCCAAGATTTTTTTCCCTATCTAGCGGGGTACAATGAGCAGTTCTTC
>TRBJ1-4|.|.|TRBV7-9
CASSPAEGVGEKLFF
TGTGCCAGCAGCCCAGCAGAGGGGGTCGGGGAAAAACTGTTTTTT
>TRBJ2-7|.|.|TRBV28
CASRANYEQYF
TGTGCCAGCAGGGCCAACTACGAGCAGTACTTC
>TRBJ2-1|TRBD1|few|TRBV11-2
CASSFGVWDREFF
TGTGCCAGCAGCTTCGGGGTGTGGGACAGAGAGTTCTTC
>TRBJ1-6|.|.|TRBV15
CATSVLDRNNSPLHF
TGTGCCACCAGCGTACTGGACAGAAATAATTCACCCCTCCACTTT
>TRBJ1-1|.|.|TRBV9
CASSVGRVATEAFF
TGTGCCAGCAGCGTAGGCAGGGTTGCCACTGAAGCTTTCTTT
>TRBJ2-7|TRBD2|.|TRBV29-1
CSVAPGLTYEGQYF
TGCAGCGTCGCCCCGGGACTAACCTACGAGGGGCAGTACTTC
>TRBJ1-6|.|.|TRBV28
CASSLAAGNYNSPLHF
TGTGCCAGCAGTTTAGCCGCGGGGAACTATAATTCACCCCTCCACTTT
>TRBJ1-2|.|.|TRBV6-5
CASSYTDDHIGYTF
TGTGCCAGCAGTTACACAGATGACCATATTGGCTACACCTTC
>TRBJ2-3|.|.|TRBV20-1
CSATRTDTQYF
TGCAGTGCTACCCGGACAGATACGCAGTATTTT
>TRBJ2-1|.|.|TRBV2
CASKASLYNEQFF
TGTGCCAGCAAGGCTAGCCTCTACAATGAGCAGTTCTTC
>TRBJ2-5|TRBD2|.|TRBV28
CASSFGGWASGKQETQYF
TGTGCCAGCAGTTTCGGGGGCTGGGCTAGCGGGAAACAAGAGACCCAGTACTTC
>TRBJ2-2|TRBD2|.|TRBV19
CASRPSGSNTGELFF
TGTGCCAGTAGACCTAGCGGGTCGAACACCGGGGAGCTGTTTTTT
>TRBJ1-2|.|.|TRBV5-1
CASSLDPGVPGYTF
TGCGCCAGCAGCTTGGACCCGGGGGTTCCTGGCTACACCTTC
>TRBJ2-7|.|.|TRBV4-1
CASSQGQDRGRSSYEQYF
TGCGCCAGCAGCCAAGGGCAGGATCGGGGGAGAAGCTCCTACGAGCAGTACTTC
>TRBJ1-2|TRBD1|.|TRBV29-1
CSGSPDRGLGYTF
TGCAGCGGCTCGCCTGACAGGGGTCTTGGCTACACCTTC
>TRBJ1-1|.|few|TRBV2
CASRQVGPNTEAFF
TGTGCCAGCAGGCAGGTGGGCCCGAACACTGAAGCTTTCTTT
>TRBJ1-1|.|few|TRBV19
CATRGDGESEAFF
TGTGCCACCAGAGGCGACGGCGAGTCTGAAGCTTTCTTT
>TRBJ2-1|TRBD2|.|TRBV5-4
CASSLTSGSPYNEQFF
TGTGCCAGCAGCTTGACTAGCGGGAGCCCCTACAATGAGCAGTTCTTC
>TRBJ2-7|TRBD2|.|TRBV6-5
CASSRGLAGSYEQYF
TGTGCCAGCAGTCGGGGACTAGCGGGTTCCTACGAGCAGTACTTC
>TRBJ2-2|.|.|TRBV5-1
CASNDRNTGELFF
TGCGCCAGCAACGACAGGAACACCGGGGAGCTGTTTTTT
>TRBJ2-3|.|.|TRBV7-3
CASSLRGTSTDTQYF
TGTGCCAGCAGCTTAAGAGGTACTAGCACAGATACGCAGTATTTT
>TRBJ2-1|TRBD2|few|TRBV5-6
CASRVRGAGEDEQFF
TGTGCCAGCCGCGTGCGTGGCGCGGGGGAAGATGAGCAGTTCTTC
>TRBJ2-1|TRBD2|.|TRBV11-2
CASSDYWRGGYEQFF
TGTGCCAGCAGCGACTACTGGCGGGGGGGCTATGAGCAGTTCTTC
>TRBJ2-1|TRBD2|.|TRBV30
CASQSGLGDEQFF
TGTGCCAGTCAGTCCGGACTAGGAGATGAGCAGTTCTTC
>TRBJ1-2|TRBD1|.|TRBV19
CASSPPDRAPGYGYTF
TGTGCCAGTAGCCCTCCCGACAGGGCACCTGGCTATGGCTACACCTTC
>TRBJ1-2|TRBD1|.|TRBV4-3
CASSPRDRDNYGYTF
TGCGCCAGCAGCCCTCGTGACAGGGATAACTATGGCTACACCTTC
>TRBJ2-5|.|.|TRBV28
CASSFQAETQYF
TGTGCCAGCAGTTTCCAGGCGGAGACCCAGTACTTC
>TRBJ2-7|.|.|TRBV11-2
CASSLNPDEQYF
TGTGCCAGCAGCTTAAATCCCGACGAGCAGTACTTC
>TRBJ1-4|.|.|TRBV4-3
CASSQDPQGGANEKLFF
TGCGCCAGCAGCCAAGATCCCCAGGGTGGGGCTAATGAAAAACTGTTTTTT
>TRBJ1-4|.|.|TRBV13
CASSSGTNEKLFF
TGTGCCAGCAGCTCCGGGACTAATGAAAAACTGTTTTTT
>TRBJ2-7|TRBD1|.|TRBV19
CASSRDRGYEQYF
TGTGCCAGTAGCCGGGACAGGGGTTACGAGCAGTACTTC
>TRBJ2-2|TRBD2|.|TRBV27
CASSSPPGLAGGPRGELFF
TGTGCCAGCAGTTCGCCTCCCGGACTAGCGGGAGGGCCTCGCGGGGAGCTGTTTTTT
>TRBJ1-1|.|few|TRBV20-1
CSARVMEAFF
TGCAGTGCTAGAGTCATGGAAGCTTTCTTT
>TRBJ1-5|.|.|TRBV27
CASSLTGSNQPQHF
TGTGCCAGCTCCTTAACGGGTAGCAATCAGCCCCAGCATTTT
>TRBJ2-3|TRBD2|.|TRBV4-1
CASSQGGARKTSGTDTQYF
TGCGCCAGCAGCCAAGGTGGGGCGCGAAAGACTAGCGGGACAGATACGCAGTATTTT
>TRBJ1-2|TRBD1|.|TRBV6-5
CASSLLTGAYGYTF
TGTGCCAGCAGCTTACTAACAGGGGCATATGGCTACACCTTC
>TRBJ2-1|TRBD2|.|TRBV2
CASTAGGHYNEQFF
TGTGCCAGCACAGCGGGGGGGCACTACAATGAGCAGTTCTTC
>TRBJ2-7|TRBD1|.|TRBV6-5
CASSWTGAEQYF
TGTGCCAGCAGTTGGACAGGGGCCGAGCAGTACTTC
>TRBJ2-5|.|.|TRBV2
CASKAERLGQETQYF
TGTGCCAGCAAGGCTGAACGACTCGGACAAGAGACCCAGTACTTC
>TRBJ2-1|.|.|TRBV11-2
CASSLFQGGTGEQFF
TGTGCCAGCAGCTTATTCCAGGGGGGTACGGGTGAGCAGTTCTTC
>TRBJ2-7|TRBD1|.|TRBV28
CASSLYSEQGNAVYEQYF
TGTGCCAGCAGTTTATATAGTGAACAGGGGAATGCCGTCTACGAGCAGTACTTC
>TRBJ2-3|TRBD1|once|TRBV28
CASSLLGTGVDTQYF
TGTGCCAGCAGTTTACTCGGGACAGGCGTCGATACGCAGTATTTT
>TRBJ2-7|.|.|TRBV4-1
CASSQDLQDRYEQYF
TGCGCCAGCAGCCAAGATTTACAGGATCGTTACGAGCAGTACTTC